Sequencing of this T cell receptor (beta chain) was carried out in a study of graft-versus-host responses after intestinal transplantation. Overall study: Among the recipients, all got anti-thymocyte globulin induction and then tacrolimus and steroids for roughly three years.

A note on this clone: Its antigen remains unknown.

Clones were sequenced by immunoSEQ multiplex PCR, and TCRdb holds only the in-frame ones, with some missing. Counted here are nearly 90,000 clones, around four fifths occurring once; the ten biggest clones make up about a sixth. Points from the study as a whole: After transplant, early declines in HvG clones were associated with peak levels of circulating GvH clones. The recipient marrow held GvH clones, and some of them showed up first in ileum or blood.

The CDR3 sequence is 14 residues long. Germline V gives CDR1 SGHTA, CDR2 FQGNSA. Trimming shortened V by 2 bases and J by 5 bases, and 13 bases separated the two germline ends. V and J are TRBV7-2 and TRBJ2-7; D is ambiguous. The clonotype originates from a human donor who received an intestinal transplant. The source was unstimulated CD8+ T cells sorted from spleen or lymph node cells, collected before intestinal transplant. The CDR3 protein is CASSLFHRVHEQYF. The DNA for the CDR3 is TGTGCCAGCAGCTTATTTCATAGGGTGCACGAGCAGTACTTC.